The source of this T cell receptor (beta chain) is a study of cytomegalovirus exposure and HLA in healthy donors. Overall study results and limits: Listed as cytomegalovirus-associated were 164 TCR beta chains. Association of approximately 16,000 TCR beta sequences with HLA alleles was found at 0.05 false discovery rate in a later analysis. According to an earlier analysis, most TCR beta V segments yielded productive rearrangements about 87% or about 30% of the time.

Turning to this clone: The target antigen is unknown.

This PCR relied on a set of 60 Vbeta primers and 13 Jbeta primers. Some clones are missing from TCRdb's copy, which holds only in-frame ones; the method was immunoSEQ multiplex PCR. Here the sample spans approximately 120,000 clones, around three quarters being singletons. The length of the CDR3 is 14 residues. The trim removed 3 bases at V and 9 bases at J, leaving 11 bases unmatched. Per germline, CDR1 GTSNPN and CDR2 SVGIG (reference sequence). Specimen: PBMCs. The rearrangement joins TRBV30 to TRBJ2-5, with 9 bases aligning to TRBD2. The sequence was obtained from a human donor in good health. The CDR3 sequence is CAWRASGVVGAQYF. CDR3 bases: TGTGCCTGGAGGGCTAGCGGGGTCGTCGGGGCCCAGTACTTC. The full variable domain, with the rest looked up from reference TRBV30 and TRBJ2-5, is SQTIHQWPATLVQPVGSPLSLECTVEGTSNPNLYWYRQAAGRGLQLLFYSVGIGQISSEVPQNLSASRPQDRQFILSSKKLLLSDSGFYLCAWRASGVVGAQYFGPGTRLLVL.